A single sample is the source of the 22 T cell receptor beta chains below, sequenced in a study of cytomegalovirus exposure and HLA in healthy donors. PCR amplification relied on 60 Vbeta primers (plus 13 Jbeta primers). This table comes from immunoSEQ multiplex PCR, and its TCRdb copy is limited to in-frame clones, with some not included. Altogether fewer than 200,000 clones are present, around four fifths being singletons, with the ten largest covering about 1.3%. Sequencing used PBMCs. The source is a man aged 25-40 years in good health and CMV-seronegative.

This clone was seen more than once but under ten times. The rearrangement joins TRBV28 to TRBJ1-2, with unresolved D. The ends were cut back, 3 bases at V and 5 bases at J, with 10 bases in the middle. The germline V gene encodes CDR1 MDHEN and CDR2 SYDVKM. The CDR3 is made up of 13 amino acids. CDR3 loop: CASSLDGLYGYTF. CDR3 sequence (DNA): TGTGCCAGCAGTTTGGACGGACTTTATGGCTACACCTTC.

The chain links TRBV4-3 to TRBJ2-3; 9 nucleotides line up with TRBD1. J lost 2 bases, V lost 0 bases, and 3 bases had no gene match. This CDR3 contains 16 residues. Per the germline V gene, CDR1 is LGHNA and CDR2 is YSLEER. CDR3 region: CASSQEQGAVTDTQYF. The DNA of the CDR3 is TGCGCCAGCAGCCAAGAACAGGGGGCAGTCACAGATACGCAGTATTTT.

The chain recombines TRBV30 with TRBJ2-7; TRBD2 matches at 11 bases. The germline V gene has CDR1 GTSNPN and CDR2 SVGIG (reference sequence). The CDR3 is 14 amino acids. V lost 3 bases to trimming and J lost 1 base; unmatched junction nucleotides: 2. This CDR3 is CAWSASGGSYEQYF. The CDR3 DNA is TGTGCCTGGAGCGCTAGCGGGGGGTCCTACGAGCAGTACTTC.

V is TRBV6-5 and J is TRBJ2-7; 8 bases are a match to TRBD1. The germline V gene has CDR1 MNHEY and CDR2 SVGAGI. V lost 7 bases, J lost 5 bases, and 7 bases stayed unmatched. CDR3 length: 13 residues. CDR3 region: CASTSDRANEQYF. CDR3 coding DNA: TGTGCCAGCACCTCGGACAGGGCAAACGAGCAGTACTTC.

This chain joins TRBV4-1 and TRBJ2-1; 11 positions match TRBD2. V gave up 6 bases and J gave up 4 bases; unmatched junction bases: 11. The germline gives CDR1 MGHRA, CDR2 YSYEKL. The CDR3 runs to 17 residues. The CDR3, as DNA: TGCGCCAGCAGACAAACTCTCCTAGCGGGGGGATACAATGAGCAGTTCTTC. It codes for CASRQTLLAGGYNEQFF.

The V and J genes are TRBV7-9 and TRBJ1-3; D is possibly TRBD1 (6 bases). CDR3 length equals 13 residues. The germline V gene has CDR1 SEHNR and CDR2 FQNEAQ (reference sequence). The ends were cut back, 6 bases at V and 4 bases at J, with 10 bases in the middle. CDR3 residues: CASRGGDGNTIYF. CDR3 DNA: TGTGCCAGCAGAGGGGGGGACGGAAACACCATATATTTT.

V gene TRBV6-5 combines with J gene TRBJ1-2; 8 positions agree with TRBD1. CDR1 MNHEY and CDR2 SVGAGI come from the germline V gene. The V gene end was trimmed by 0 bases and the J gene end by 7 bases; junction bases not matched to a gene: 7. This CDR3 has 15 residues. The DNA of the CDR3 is TGTGCCAGCAGTTACTCGAGAACAGGGGGTAGTGGCTACACCTTC. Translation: CASSYSRTGGSGYTF.

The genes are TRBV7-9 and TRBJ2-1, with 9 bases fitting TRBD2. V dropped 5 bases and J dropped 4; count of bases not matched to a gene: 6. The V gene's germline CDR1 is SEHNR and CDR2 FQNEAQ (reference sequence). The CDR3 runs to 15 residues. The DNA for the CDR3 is TGTGCCAGCAGCCAAAGCGGGAGGCTATACAATGAGCAGTTCTTC. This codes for CASSQSGRLYNEQFF. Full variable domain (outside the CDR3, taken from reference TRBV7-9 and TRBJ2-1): DTGVSQNPRHKITKRGQNVTFRCDPISEHNRLYWYRQTLGQGPEFLTYFQNEAQLEKSRLLSDRFSAERPKGSFSTLEIQRTEQGDSAMYLCASSQSGRLYNEQFFGPGTRLTVL.

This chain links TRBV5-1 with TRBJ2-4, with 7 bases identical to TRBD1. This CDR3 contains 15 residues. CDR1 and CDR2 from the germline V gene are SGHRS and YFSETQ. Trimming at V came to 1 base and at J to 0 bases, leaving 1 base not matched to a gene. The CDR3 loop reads CASSLSGGAKNIQYF. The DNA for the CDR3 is TGCGCCAGCAGCTTGTCAGGGGGAGCCAAAAACATTCAGTACTTC.

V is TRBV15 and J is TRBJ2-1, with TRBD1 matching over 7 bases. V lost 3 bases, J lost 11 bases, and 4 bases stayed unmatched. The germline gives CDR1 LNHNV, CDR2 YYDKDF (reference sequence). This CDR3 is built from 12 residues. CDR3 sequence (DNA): TGTGCCACCAGCAGTGACAGGGTTAAGCAGTTCTTC. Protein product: CATSSDRVKQFF.

As DNA, the CDR3 is TGTGCCAGCAGCTTGGGGCGGGTGCGAACCTACGAGCAGTACTTC. Its translation: CASSLGRVRTYEQYF. The chain has TRBV5-8 and TRBJ2-7, with D possibly being TRBD2 (5 bases). V was pared by 0 bases and J by 2 bases, with 12 bases between. Per the germline V gene, CDR1 is SGHTS and CDR2 is YDEGEE. The CDR3 consists of 15 residues. Full variable domain (remainder filled in from reference TRBV5-8 and TRBJ2-7): EAGVTQSPTHLIKTRGQQATLRCSPISGHTSVYWYQQALGLGLQFLLWYDEGEERNRGNFPPRFSGRQFPNYSSELNVNALELEDSALYLCASSLGRVRTYEQYFGPGTRLTVT.

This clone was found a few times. The CDR3 DNA sequence: TGCGCCAGCAGCTTGGATCGGACTAAGAGCACAGATACGCAGTATTTT. This sequence encodes CASSLDRTKSTDTQYF. V gene TRBV5-1 combines with J gene TRBJ2-3; D perhaps matches TRBD2 (6 bases). The CDR3 has 16 residues. Germline CDR1 is SGHRS and CDR2 is YFSETQ. Trimming removed 0 bases at V and 0 bases at J, with 11 bases between. Full variable domain (rest looked up from reference TRBV5-1 and TRBJ2-3): KAGVTQTPRYLIKTRGQQVTLSCSPISGHRSVSWYQQTPGQGLQFLFEYFSETQRNKGNFPGRFSGRQFSNSRSEMNVSTLELGDSALYLCASSLDRTKSTDTQYFGPGTRLTVL.

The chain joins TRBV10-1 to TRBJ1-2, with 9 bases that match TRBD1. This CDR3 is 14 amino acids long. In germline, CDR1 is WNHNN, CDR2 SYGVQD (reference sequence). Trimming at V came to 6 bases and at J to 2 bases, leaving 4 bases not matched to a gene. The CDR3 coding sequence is TGCGCCAGCAGGGCCGGGACAGGGAACTATGGCTACACCTTC. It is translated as CASRAGTGNYGYTF.

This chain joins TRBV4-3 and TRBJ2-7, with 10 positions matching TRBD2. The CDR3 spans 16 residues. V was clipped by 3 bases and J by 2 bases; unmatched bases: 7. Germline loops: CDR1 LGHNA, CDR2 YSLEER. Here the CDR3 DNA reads TGCGCCAGCAGCCATGCCCGGACTAGCGGCCCCTACGAGCAGTACTTC. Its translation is CASSHARTSGPYEQYF.

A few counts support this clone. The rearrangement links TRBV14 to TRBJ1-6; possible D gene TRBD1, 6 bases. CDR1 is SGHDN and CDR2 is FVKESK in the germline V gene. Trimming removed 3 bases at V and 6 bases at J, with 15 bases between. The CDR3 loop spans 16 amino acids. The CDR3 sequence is CASSQGWTAFNSPLHF. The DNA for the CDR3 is TGTGCCAGCAGCCAGGGGTGGACAGCTTTTAATTCACCCCTCCACTTT.

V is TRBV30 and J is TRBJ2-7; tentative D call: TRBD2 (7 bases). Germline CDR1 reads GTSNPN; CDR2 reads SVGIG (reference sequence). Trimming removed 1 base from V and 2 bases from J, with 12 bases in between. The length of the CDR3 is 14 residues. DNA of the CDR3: TGTGCCTGGAGTGGGGGGCGGGGGCCCTACGAGCAGTACTTC. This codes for CAWSGGRGPYEQYF.

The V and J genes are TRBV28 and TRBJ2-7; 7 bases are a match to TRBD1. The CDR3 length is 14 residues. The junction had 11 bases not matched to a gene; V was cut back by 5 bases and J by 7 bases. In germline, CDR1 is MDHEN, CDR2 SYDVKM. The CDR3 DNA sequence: TGTGCCAGCAGTCCTGGACAGGTTTCTGGGGAGCAGTACTTC. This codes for CASSPGQVSGEQYF.

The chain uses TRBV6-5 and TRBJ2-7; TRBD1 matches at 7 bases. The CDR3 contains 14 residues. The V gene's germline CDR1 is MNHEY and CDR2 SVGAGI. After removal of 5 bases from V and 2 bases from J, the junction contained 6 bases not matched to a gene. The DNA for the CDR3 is TGTGCCAGCAGTGACGACAGGGCTACCTACGAGCAGTACTTC. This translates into CASSDDRATYEQYF.

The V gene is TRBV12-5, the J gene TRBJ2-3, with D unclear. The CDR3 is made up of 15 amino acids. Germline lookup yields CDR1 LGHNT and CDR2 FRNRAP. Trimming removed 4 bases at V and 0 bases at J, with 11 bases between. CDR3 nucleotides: TGTGCTAGTGGTTCCAGTCCCGGGAGCACAGATACGCAGTATTTT. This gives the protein CASGSSPGSTDTQYF.

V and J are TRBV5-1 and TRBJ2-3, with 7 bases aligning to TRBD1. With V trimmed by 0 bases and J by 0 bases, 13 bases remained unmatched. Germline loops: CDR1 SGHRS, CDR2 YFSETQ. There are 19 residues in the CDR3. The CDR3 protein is CASSLAFGQAIPSTDTQYF. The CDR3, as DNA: TGCGCCAGCAGCTTGGCCTTTGGACAGGCAATTCCTAGCACAGATACGCAGTATTTT.

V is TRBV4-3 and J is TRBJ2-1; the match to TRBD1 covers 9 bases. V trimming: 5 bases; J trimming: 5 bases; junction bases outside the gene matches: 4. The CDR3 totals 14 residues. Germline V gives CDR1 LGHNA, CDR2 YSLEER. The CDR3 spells CASSKGQGHNEQFF. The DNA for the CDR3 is TGCGCCAGCAGCAAGGGACAGGGCCACAATGAGCAGTTCTTC.

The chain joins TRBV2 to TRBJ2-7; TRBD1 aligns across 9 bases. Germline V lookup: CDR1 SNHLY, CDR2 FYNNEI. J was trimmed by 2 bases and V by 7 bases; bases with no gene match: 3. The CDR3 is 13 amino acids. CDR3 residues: CASNRDRAYEQYF. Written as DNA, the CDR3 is TGTGCCAGCAACCGGGACAGGGCCTACGAGCAGTACTTC.